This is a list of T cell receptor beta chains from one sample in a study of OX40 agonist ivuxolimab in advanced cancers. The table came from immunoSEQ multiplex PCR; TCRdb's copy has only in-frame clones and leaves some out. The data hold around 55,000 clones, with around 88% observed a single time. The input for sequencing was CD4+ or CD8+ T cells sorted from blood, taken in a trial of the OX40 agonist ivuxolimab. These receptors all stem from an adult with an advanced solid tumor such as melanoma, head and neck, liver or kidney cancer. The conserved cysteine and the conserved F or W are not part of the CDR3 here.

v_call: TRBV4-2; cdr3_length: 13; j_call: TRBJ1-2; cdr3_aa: ASSQDLASIYGYT
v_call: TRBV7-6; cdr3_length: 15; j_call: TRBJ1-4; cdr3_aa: ASSLGQGVITNEKLF
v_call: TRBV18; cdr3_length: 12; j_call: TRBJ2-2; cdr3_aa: ASSPPEGTGELF
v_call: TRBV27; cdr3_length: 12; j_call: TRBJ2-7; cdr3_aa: ASSLSVASYEQY
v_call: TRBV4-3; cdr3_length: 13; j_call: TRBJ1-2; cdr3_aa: ASSHFQQDGYGYT
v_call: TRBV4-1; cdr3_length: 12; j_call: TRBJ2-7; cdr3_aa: ASSPRGQGREQY
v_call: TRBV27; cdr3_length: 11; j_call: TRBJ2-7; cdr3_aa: ASSFVGEHEQY
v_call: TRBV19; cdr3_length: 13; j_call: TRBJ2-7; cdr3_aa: ASSIRRQEIYEQY
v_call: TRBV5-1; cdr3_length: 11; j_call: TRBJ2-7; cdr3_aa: ASTLDRSYEQY
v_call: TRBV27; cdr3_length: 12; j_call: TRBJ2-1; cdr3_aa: ATRLLSSYNEQF
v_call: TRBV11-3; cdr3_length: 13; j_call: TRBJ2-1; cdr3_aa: ASSQKLVTYNEQF